These 14 T cell receptor beta chains originate from one sample sequenced in a study of CD8 T cells in Susac syndrome. Random hexamers were used to reverse transcribe the RNA input (about 0.5 to 1 ug). MiXCR was run by TCRdb on the immunoSEQ multiplex PCR reads, yielding one entry per CDR3 protein. The repertoire holds about 64,000 distinct CDR3 sequences, with about 94% as singletons. Material for sequencing was CD8+ T cells from PBMCs. These receptors all stem from a human donor with multiple sclerosis.

The rearrangement joins TRBV29-1 to TRBJ1-2, with 9 bases identical to TRBD1. Per the germline V gene, CDR1 is SQVTM and CDR2 is ANQGSEA. This CDR3 comprises 14 residues. The J segment lost 3 bases and the V segment lost 0 bases, leaving 2 bases of the junction unmatched. The CDR3 sequence is CSVEEDRGYYGYTF. Written as DNA, the CDR3 is TGCAGCGTTGAAGAGGACAGGGGCTACTATGGCTACACCTTC.

The chain has TRBV7-3 and TRBJ2-3; TRBD2 might be the D (5 bases). Germline-derived CDR1 and CDR2 are SGHTA and FQGTGA. The germline V and J ends were trimmed by 4 bases and 1 base, with 12 bases remaining between them. This CDR3 is 15 amino acids long. The CDR3 sequence: CASSSTGSGTDTQYF. The CDR3 DNA is TGTGCCAGCAGCTCCACGGGAAGCGGCACAGATACGCAGTATTTT.

The chain carries TRBV5-1 and TRBJ2-1, with 7 bases identical to TRBD2. This CDR3 is 16 amino acids long. Germline lookup yields CDR1 SGHRS and CDR2 YFSETQ. The V gene end was trimmed by 7 bases and the J gene end by 7 bases; junction bases not matched to a gene: 17. The DNA for the CDR3 is TGCGCCAGCGGGCGCATGACAGTGACTAGCCTAAATGAGCAGTTCTTC. Translating gives CASGRMTVTSLNEQFF. The full variable domain, its missing parts supplied by reference TRBV5-1 and TRBJ2-1, is KAGVTQTPRYLIKTRGQQVTLSCSPISGHRSVSWYQQTPGQGLQFLFEYFSETQRNKGNFPGRFSGRQFSNSRSEMNVSTLELGDSALYLCASGRMTVTSLNEQFFGPGTRLTVL.

In this sample, this clonotype turned up once. The CDR3 region has the DNA TGCAGTGCTAGAGATTCCGACAGCACGGATCAGCCCCAGCATTTT. Translated: CSARDSDSTDQPQHF. This chain connects TRBV20-1 to TRBJ1-5; TRBD1 might be the D (5 bases). V lost 0 bases and J 5 bases, leaving 14 bases between the germline ends. In germline, CDR1 is DFQATT, CDR2 SNEGSKA (reference sequence). This CDR3 region has 15 residues.

V and J are TRBV4-3 and TRBJ1-1; tentative D call: TRBD1 (6 bases). CDR1 LGHNA and CDR2 YSLEER come from the germline V gene. The germline V and J ends were trimmed by 2 bases and 5 bases, with 12 bases remaining between them. This CDR3 has 14 amino acids. CDR3: CASSQQGGRTEAFF. Written as DNA, the CDR3 is TGCGCCAGCAGCCAACAAGGGGGGAGGACTGAAGCTTTCTTT.

The V call is TRBV27, the J call TRBJ2-7; tentative D call: TRBD2 (6 bases). Deletions cut 3 bases from V and 1 base from J, with 13 bases between. Germline V gene lookup returns CDR1 MNHEY and CDR2 SMNVEV (reference sequence). CDR3 length: 15 residues. The CDR3 DNA reads as TGTGCCAGCAGTTTGTCGGGACTCCTTTCCTACGAGCAGTACTTC. Protein sequence: CASSLSGLLSYEQYF.

This chain links TRBV3-1 with TRBJ1-2; D call uncertain. V lost 0 bases, J lost 2 bases, and 7 bases lay in between. The CDR3 totals 14 residues. Per the germline V gene, CDR1 is LGHDT and CDR2 is YNNKEL (reference sequence). The CDR3 loop is CASSQEWENYGYTF. CDR3 in DNA: TGTGCCAGCAGCCAAGAGTGGGAGAACTATGGCTACACCTTC.

The chain couples TRBV15 to TRBJ2-7; possible D gene TRBD2, 5 bases. The CDR3 sequence is 14 residues long. The ends were cut back, 5 bases at V and 0 bases at J, with 11 bases in the middle. Germline loops: CDR1 LNHNV, CDR2 YYDKDF (reference sequence). The CDR3 coding sequence is TGTGCCACCAGCCCTAGAGGGCCCTCCTACGAGCAGTACTTC. It is translated as CATSPRGPSYEQYF.

This clonotype showed up just a few times. The genes are TRBV6-1 and TRBJ2-5; TRBD1 matches 7 bases. The germline gives CDR1 MNHNS, CDR2 SASEGT. Trimming removed 6 bases from V and 2 bases from J; junction bases left unmatched: 6. This CDR3 is built from 14 residues. CDR3 sequence reads: CASRTGQQQETQYF. The CDR3 DNA follows: TGTGCCAGCAGGACGGGACAGCAGCAAGAGACCCAGTACTTC.

The chain has TRBV28 and TRBJ2-5; D is possibly TRBD1 (5 bases). This CDR3 contains 16 residues. CDR1 is MDHEN, CDR2 SYDVKM, per germline. The V gene lost 8 bases and the J gene lost 0 bases, with 19 bases spanning the gap. CDR3 nucleotides: TGTGCCAGCCTTGCTACAGGAGACGAATACCAAGAGACCCAGTACTTC. This translates into CASLATGDEYQETQYF.

The chain employs TRBV10-3 and TRBJ2-1; the D gene is possibly TRBD2 (5 bases). V was pared by 2 bases and J by 8 bases, with 10 bases between. The CDR3 contains 13 residues. CDR1 ENHRY and CDR2 SYGVKD come from the germline V gene. Written as DNA, the CDR3 is TGTGCCATCAGTGAGGGGCTACTAGATGAGCAGTTCTTC. Translation gives CAISEGLLDEQFF.

The chain joins TRBV27 to TRBJ2-3; D assignment may be TRBD1 or TRBD2 (6 bases each). Per germline, CDR1 MNHEY and CDR2 SMNVEV (reference sequence). The V gene lost 2 bases and the J gene lost 3 bases, with 9 bases spanning the gap. The CDR3 loop spans 14 amino acids. CDR3 sequence (DNA): TGTGCCAGCAGTTTAGAGGGGGGAACAGATACGCAGTATTTT. It specifies CASSLEGGTDTQYF.

The rearrangement uses TRBV9 and TRBJ2-2; TRBD2 matches 11 bases. There are 15 residues in the CDR3. Germline values: CDR1 SGDLS, CDR2 YYNGEE. V shed 4 bases and J 13 bases; nucleotides not matched to a gene: 12. The CDR3 sequence is CASSLGTSGSGALFF. The CDR3 DNA follows: TGTGCCAGCAGCCTCGGGACTAGCGGCAGCGGTGCGCTGTTTTTT.

The chain links TRBV27 to TRBJ2-7, with TRBD1 matching over 8 bases. The V segment lost 5 bases and the J segment 6 bases; nucleotides outside the gene matches: 9. Germline lookup yields CDR1 MNHEY and CDR2 SMNVEV (reference sequence). The CDR3 has 14 amino acids. In nucleotides, the CDR3 is TGTGCCAGCAGTGGGGACAGGTTGCTCTTCGAGCAGTACTTC. Protein sequence: CASSGDRLLFEQYF.